The clone carrying this TCR beta chain was counted ten times or more. Its matching antigen is unknown. TCR beta CDR3 regions were amplified from RNA. HTBI primers were used for first-round RT-PCR of the TCR CDR3. TCRdb analysed the multiplex PCR reads with MiXCR anew, one entry per CDR3 protein. This sample yields around 480,000 distinct CDR3 sequences, of which under 15% are seen a single time; over 15% belongs to the top ten. The sample belongs to a study of T cells in Graves' hyperthyroidism and ophthalmopathy. V trimming: 4 bases; J trimming: 5 bases; junction bases outside the gene matches: 1. This CDR3 contains 13 residues. The germline gives CDR1 LGHNT, CDR2 FRNRAP. Broader study findings: Most thyroid clonotypes with frequency above 0.001 were detected in blood.

Based on clinical symptoms, serum thyroxine and TRAb, thyroid ultrasound and orbital computed tomography, diagnoses were reached. The PBMCs studied were ones that came from about 10 ml fresh peripheral blood. The clonotype was recovered from a woman between 18 and 29 years old with Graves' hyperthyroidism. The chain carries TRBV12-5 and TRBJ2-1; 8 bases match TRBD1. Sequencing was performed on blood. CDR3 nucleotide sequence: TGTGCTAGTGGTTGGACAGGGAACAATGAGCAGTTCTTC. This sequence encodes CASGWTGNNEQFF.